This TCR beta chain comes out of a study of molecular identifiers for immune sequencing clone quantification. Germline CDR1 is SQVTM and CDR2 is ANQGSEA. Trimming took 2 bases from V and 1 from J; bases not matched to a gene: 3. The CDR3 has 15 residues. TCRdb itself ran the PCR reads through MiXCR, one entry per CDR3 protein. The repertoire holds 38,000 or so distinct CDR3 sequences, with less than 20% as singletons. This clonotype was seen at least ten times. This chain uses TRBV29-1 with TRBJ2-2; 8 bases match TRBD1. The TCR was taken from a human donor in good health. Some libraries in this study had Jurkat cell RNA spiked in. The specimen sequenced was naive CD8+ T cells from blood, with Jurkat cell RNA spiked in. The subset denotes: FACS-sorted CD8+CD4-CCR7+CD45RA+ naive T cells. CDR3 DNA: TGCAGCGTTGAAACAGGGGGGAGGAACACCGGGGAGCTGTTTTTT. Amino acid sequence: CSVETGGRNTGELFF.